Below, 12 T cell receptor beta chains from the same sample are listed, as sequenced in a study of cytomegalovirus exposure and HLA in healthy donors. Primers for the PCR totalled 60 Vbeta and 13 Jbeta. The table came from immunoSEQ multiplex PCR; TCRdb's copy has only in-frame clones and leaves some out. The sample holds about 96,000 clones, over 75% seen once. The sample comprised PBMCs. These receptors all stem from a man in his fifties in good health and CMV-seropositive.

The CDR3 protein is CASSRSAYEQYF. The CDR3, as DNA: TGTGCCAGCAGCAGATCGGCCTACGAGCAGTACTTC. V is TRBV7-2 and J is TRBJ2-7, with unresolved D. Trimming shortened V by 5 bases and J by 2 bases, and 7 bases separated the two germline ends. The CDR3 has 12 amino acids. Germline V CDR1 and CDR2: SGHTA, FQGNSA.

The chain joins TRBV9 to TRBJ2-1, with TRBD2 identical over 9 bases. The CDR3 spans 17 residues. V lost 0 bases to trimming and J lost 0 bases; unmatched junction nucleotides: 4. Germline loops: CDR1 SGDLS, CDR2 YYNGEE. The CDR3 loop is CASSVAPSGDSYNEQFF. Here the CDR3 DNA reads TGTGCCAGCAGCGTAGCACCTAGCGGGGACTCCTACAATGAGCAGTTCTTC.

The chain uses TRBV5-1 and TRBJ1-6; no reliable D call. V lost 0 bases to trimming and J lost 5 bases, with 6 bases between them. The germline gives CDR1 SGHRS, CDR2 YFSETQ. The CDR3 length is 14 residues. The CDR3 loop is CASSLVADNSPLHF. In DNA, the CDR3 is TGCGCCAGCAGCTTGGTGGCAGATAATTCACCCCTCCACTTT.

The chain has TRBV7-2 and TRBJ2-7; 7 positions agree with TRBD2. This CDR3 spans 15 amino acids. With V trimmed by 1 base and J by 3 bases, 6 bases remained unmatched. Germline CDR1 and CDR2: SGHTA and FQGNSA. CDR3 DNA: TGTGCCAGCAGCTTAGGGAGAGGGACTATCTACGAGCAGTACTTC. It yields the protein CASSLGRGTIYEQYF. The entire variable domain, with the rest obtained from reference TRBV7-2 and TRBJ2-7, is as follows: GAGVSQSPSNKVTEKGKDVELRCDPISGHTALYWYRQSLGQGLEFLIYFQGNSAPDKSGLPSDRFSAERTGGSVSTLTIQRTQQEDSAVYLCASSLGRGTIYEQYFGPGTRLTVT.

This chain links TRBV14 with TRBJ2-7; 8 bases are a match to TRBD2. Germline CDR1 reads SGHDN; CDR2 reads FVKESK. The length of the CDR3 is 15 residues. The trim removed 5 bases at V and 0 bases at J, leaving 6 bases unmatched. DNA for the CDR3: TGTGCCAGCAGCTCGCGGGGGGAGATCTCCTACGAGCAGTACTTC. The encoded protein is CASSSRGEISYEQYF.

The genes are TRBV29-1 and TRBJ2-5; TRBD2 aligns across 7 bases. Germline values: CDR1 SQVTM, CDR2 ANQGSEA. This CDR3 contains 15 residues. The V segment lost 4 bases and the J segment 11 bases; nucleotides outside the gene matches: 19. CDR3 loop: CSVGAGTTTSLEQYF. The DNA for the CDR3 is TGCAGCGTTGGGGCGGGGACTACAACCTCATTAGAGCAGTACTTC. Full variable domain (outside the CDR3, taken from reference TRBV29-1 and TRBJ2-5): SAVISQKPSRDICQRGTSLTIQCQVDSQVTMMFWYRQQPGQSLTLIATANQGSEATYESGFVIDKFPISRPNLTFSTLTVSNMSPEDSSIYLCSVGAGTTTSLEQYFGPGTRLLVL.

This chain's CDR3 is CASSQATGEAYEQYF. The DNA of the CDR3 is TGCGCCAGCAGCCAAGCGACAGGGGAGGCCTACGAGCAGTACTTC. V is TRBV4-3 and J is TRBJ2-7; TRBD1 agrees at 8 bases. CDR1 is LGHNA and CDR2 is YSLEER in the germline V gene. The CDR3 covers 15 residues. The ends lost 1 base at V and 2 bases at J; junction bases unmatched: 4.

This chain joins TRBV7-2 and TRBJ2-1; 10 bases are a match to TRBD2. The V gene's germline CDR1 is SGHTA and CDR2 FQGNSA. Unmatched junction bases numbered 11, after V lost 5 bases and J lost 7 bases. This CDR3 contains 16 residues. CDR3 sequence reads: CASSRSGGALINEQFF. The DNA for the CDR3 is TGTGCCAGCAGCCGGAGCGGGGGGGCCCTTATAAATGAGCAGTTCTTC.

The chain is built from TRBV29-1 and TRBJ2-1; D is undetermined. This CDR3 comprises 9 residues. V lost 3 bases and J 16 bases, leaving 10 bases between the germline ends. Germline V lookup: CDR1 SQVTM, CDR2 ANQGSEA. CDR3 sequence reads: CSVEGYPFF. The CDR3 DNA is TGCAGCGTTGAGGGCTACCCCTTCTTC.

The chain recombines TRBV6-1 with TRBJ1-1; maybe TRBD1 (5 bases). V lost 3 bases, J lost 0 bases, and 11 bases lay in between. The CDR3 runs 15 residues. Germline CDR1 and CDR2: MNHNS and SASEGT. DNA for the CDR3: TGTGCCAGCAGTGATATACAGGTAATGAACACTGAAGCTTTCTTT. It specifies CASSDIQVMNTEAFF.

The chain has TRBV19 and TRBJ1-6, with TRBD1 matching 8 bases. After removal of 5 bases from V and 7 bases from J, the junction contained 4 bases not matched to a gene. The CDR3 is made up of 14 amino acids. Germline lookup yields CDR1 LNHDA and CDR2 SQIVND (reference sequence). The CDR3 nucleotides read TGTGCCAGTAGTTTGGGACAGGAGAATTCACCCCTCCACTTT. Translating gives CASSLGQENSPLHF.

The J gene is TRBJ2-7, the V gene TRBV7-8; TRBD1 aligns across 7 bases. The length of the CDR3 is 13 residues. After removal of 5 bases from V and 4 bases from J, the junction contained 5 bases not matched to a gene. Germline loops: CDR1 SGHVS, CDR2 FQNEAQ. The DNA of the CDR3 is TGTGCCAGCAGCAAGGGACAGCGTTACGAGCAGTACTTC. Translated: CASSKGQRYEQYF.